These 19 T cell receptor beta chains share one sample of origin, sequenced in a study of shared clonotypes between healthy human individuals. The table came from immunoSEQ multiplex PCR; TCRdb's copy has only in-frame clones and leaves some out. This repertoire shows about 480,000 clones, about four fifths found once; its top ten account for roughly 13%. The specimen was PBMCs. These receptors were taken from a woman between 35 and 50 years old in good health. Some clones in this sample may be carry-over from other donors' samples.

This chain connects TRBV30 to TRBJ1-6; the D gene is possibly TRBD1 (5 bases). V was cut by 0 bases and J by 8 bases, with 11 bases left in between. Germline values: CDR1 GTSNPN, CDR2 SVGIG (reference sequence). The CDR3 is 14 residues long. Here the CDR3 DNA reads TGTGCCTGGAGTGTACGGGACCCCCATTCACCCCTCCACTTT. Protein product: CAWSVRDPHSPLHF. The full variable domain, with the rest looked up from reference TRBV30 and TRBJ1-6, is SQTIHQWPATLVQPVGSPLSLECTVEGTSNPNLYWYRQAAGRGLQLLFYSVGIGQISSEVPQNLSASRPQDRQFILSSKKLLLSDSGFYLCAWSVRDPHSPLHFGNGTRLTVT.

In its sample, this clone was seen many times. The chain carries TRBV30 and TRBJ1-1; D remains ambiguous. This CDR3 comprises 15 residues. Per the germline V gene, CDR1 is GTSNPN and CDR2 is SVGIG (reference sequence). The V gene lost 0 bases and the J gene lost 0 bases, with 11 bases spanning the gap. The DNA of the CDR3 is TGTGCCTGGAGTGTAGACTTGCCCATGAACACTGAAGCTTTCTTT. Protein product: CAWSVDLPMNTEAFF.

The chain recombines TRBV28 with TRBJ1-5; D not certain. Germline CDR1 reads MDHEN; CDR2 reads SYDVKM. The V end lost 6 bases, the J end lost 3 bases, and 15 bases lay between the germline ends. The CDR3 has 15 amino acids. CDR3 protein: CASSQESGDNQPQHF. CDR3 DNA: TGTGCCAGCAGCCAAGAGAGCGGCGACAATCAGCCCCAGCATTTT.

This rearrangement joins TRBV7-3 to TRBJ2-5, with 9 bases matching TRBD2. Germline loops: CDR1 SGHTA, CDR2 FQGTGA. The V gene end was trimmed by 5 bases and the J gene end by 5 bases; junction bases not matched to a gene: 9. The CDR3 runs to 15 residues. CDR3 loop: CASSPGLALGETQYF. The CDR3 region has the DNA TGTGCCAGCAGCCCGGGACTAGCCCTGGGGGAGACCCAGTACTTC.

The V gene is TRBV25-1, the J gene TRBJ2-2; D is unclear. The germline V gene has CDR1 MGHDK and CDR2 SYGVNS. Trimming removed 1 base at V and 1 base at J, with 4 bases between. CDR3 size: 14 residues. CDR3 DNA: TGTGCCAGCAGTGAATTGGGGAACACCGGGGAGCTGTTTTTT. It is translated as CASSELGNTGELFF.

This clone was found once. V usage is TRBV5-1 and J usage is TRBJ2-2; D ambiguous. This CDR3 comprises 13 residues. Trimming pared 0 bases from V and 3 bases from J, leaving 3 bases between. Germline loops: CDR1 SGHRS, CDR2 YFSETQ. The CDR3 region has the DNA TGCGCCAGCAGCTTGGTAGACACCGGGGAGCTGTTTTTT. Protein: CASSLVDTGELFF. The full variable domain, in which reference TRBV5-1 and TRBJ2-2 provide the parts outside the CDR3, is KAGVTQTPRYLIKTRGQQVTLSCSPISGHRSVSWYQQTPGQGLQFLFEYFSETQRNKGNFPGRFSGRQFSNSRSEMNVSTLELGDSALYLCASSLVDTGELFFGEGSRLTVL.

This chain uses TRBV28 with TRBJ2-3, with 13 bases matching TRBD2. Losses at the gene ends were 7 bases for V and 2 bases for J; bases not matched to a gene: 18. Germline assignment: CDR1 MDHEN and CDR2 SYDVKM. CDR3 size: 20 residues. CDR3 in DNA: TGTGCCAGCACCATAACGGGACTAGCGGGACCCCTGGGATTCACAGATACGCAGTATTTT. It is translated as CASTITGLAGPLGFTDTQYF.

V usage is TRBV19 and J usage is TRBJ2-7; D is perhaps TRBD1 (5 bases). Deletions cut 3 bases from V and 2 bases from J, with 17 bases between. The CDR3 consists of 16 residues. In germline, CDR1 is LNHDA, CDR2 SQIVND (reference sequence). Here the CDR3 reads CASSIGAHEITYEQYF. CDR3 DNA: TGTGCCAGTAGTATTGGGGCTCACGAAATAACCTACGAGCAGTACTTC.

With regard to this clone: This sample also contains other DNA sequences that code for the same CDR3. The rearrangement joins TRBV11-2 to TRBJ2-2, with 8 nucleotides matching TRBD1. The ends lost 5 bases at V and 0 bases at J; junction bases unmatched: 5. Germline CDR1 reads SGHAT; CDR2 reads FQNNGV. The CDR3 length is 16 residues. The CDR3 spells CASSAGQGTNTGELFF. DNA of the CDR3: TGTGCCAGCAGCGCTGGACAGGGAACGAACACCGGGGAGCTGTTTTTT. The full variable domain, completed using reference TRBV11-2 and TRBJ2-2, is EAGVAQSPRYKIIEKRQSVAFWCNPISGHATLYWYQQILGQGPKLLIQFQNNGVVDDSQLPKDRFSAERLKGVDSTLKIQPAKLEDSAVYLCASSAGQGTNTGELFFGEGSRLTVL.

As to this clone: A junction boundary mismatches the germline segment, possibly from a read error. The chain uses TRBV4-1 and TRBJ2-7; possibly TRBD1 or TRBD2 for D (5 bases each). Germline values: CDR1 MGHRA, CDR2 YSYEKL. The CDR3 is 16 residues long. DNA of the CDR3: TGCGCCAGCAGCCAAAATCCTCAGAGGGGCTATTTCGGTCGGGACTTC. Protein sequence: CASSQNPQRGYFGRDF.

This chain links TRBV5-1 with TRBJ2-7; TRBD1 matches at 7 bases. CDR1 and CDR2 (germline): SGHRS, YFSETQ. The J segment lost 1 base and the V segment lost 3 bases, leaving 1 base of the junction unmatched. The CDR3 runs 13 residues. The chain's CDR3 is CASSYRGSYEQYF. The CDR3 region has the DNA TGCGCCAGCAGCTACAGGGGTTCCTACGAGCAGTACTTC. The variable domain in full, completed from reference TRBV5-1 and TRBJ2-7, reads KAGVTQTPRYLIKTRGQQVTLSCSPISGHRSVSWYQQTPGQGLQFLFEYFSETQRNKGNFPGRFSGRQFSNSRSEMNVSTLELGDSALYLCASSYRGSYEQYFGPGTRLTVT.

Concerning this clone: An end of the junction does not agree with germline; a read error may underlie this. V gene TRBV5-3 combines with J gene TRBJ2-7, with D hard to call. Being an ORF, TRBV5-3 has a function that is uncertain. The CDR3 is 14 residues long. The CDR3 nucleotides read TGTGCCAGCAGCTTGGCCGGACGGTTCTACGAGCAGTACTTC. It is translated as CASSLAGRFYEQYF.

The V and J genes are TRBV5-1 and TRBJ1-3; the D gene is possibly TRBD1 (5 bases). V lost 4 bases and J 0 bases, leaving 23 bases between the germline ends. CDR1 SGHRS and CDR2 YFSETQ come from the germline V gene. This CDR3 has 19 amino acids. CDR3 nucleotides: TGCGCCAGCAGCCAAGGGACCTTAGGAACGGCAGACTCTGGAAACACCATATATTTT. Encoded protein: CASSQGTLGTADSGNTIYF.

The CDR3 DNA reads TGTGCCAGCACCGCCGGCGGTGCCTCCCCGGATCAGCAGTACTTC. It encodes CASTAGGASPDQQYF. The chain uses TRBV6-5 and TRBJ2-7; D call uncertain. Per the germline V gene, CDR1 is MNHEY and CDR2 is SVGAGI. This CDR3 is 15 amino acids long. V shed 7 bases and J shed 8 bases, with 24 bases lying between them.

This chain connects TRBV9 to TRBJ2-1, with 8 bases aligning to TRBD2. Germline V gene data show CDR1 as SGDLS and CDR2 as YYNGEE. V shed 1 base and J 5 bases; nucleotides not matched to a gene: 5. The CDR3 has 15 residues. CDR3 in amino acids: CASSVYGGRNNEQFF. CDR3 sequence (DNA): TGTGCCAGCAGCGTATACGGCGGGAGGAACAATGAGCAGTTCTTC.

This chain joins TRBV7-2 and TRBJ2-7; TRBD2 agrees at 9 bases. The CDR3 extends over 16 amino acids. Germline assignment: CDR1 SGHTA and CDR2 FQGNSA. The V gene end was trimmed by 1 base and the J gene end by 2 bases; junction bases not matched to a gene: 6. In nucleotides, the CDR3 is TGTGCCAGCAGCTTAGTCGCTAGCGGGACGGCCTACGAGCAGTACTTC. Its protein is CASSLVASGTAYEQYF.

The chain joins TRBV29-1 to TRBJ1-4, with D hard to call. The germline V and J ends were trimmed by 7 bases and 6 bases, with 6 bases remaining between them. CDR3 length equals 10 residues. Per the germline V gene, CDR1 is SQVTM and CDR2 is ANQGSEA. The CDR3 sequence is CSALHEKLFF. CDR3 nucleotides: TGCAGCGCCCTCCATGAAAAACTGTTTTTT.

The chain has TRBV6-5 and TRBJ1-1; D gene ambiguous. The germline V gene encodes CDR1 MNHEY and CDR2 SVGAGI. This CDR3 contains 12 residues. V dropped 2 bases and J dropped 5 bases, with 6 bases sitting between them. The CDR3 DNA sequence: TGTGCCAGCAGTTACAAGGGAACTGAAGCTTTCTTT. It is translated as CASSYKGTEAFF.

The chain uses TRBV5-4 and TRBJ2-3, with TRBD2 identical over 7 bases. Per germline, CDR1 SGHNT and CDR2 YYREEE (reference sequence). This CDR3 is 15 amino acids long. Trimming at V came to 4 bases and at J to 0 bases, leaving 5 bases not matched to a gene. The CDR3 protein is CASSLERGSTDTQYF. As DNA, the CDR3 is TGTGCCAGCAGCCTAGAGCGGGGTAGCACAGATACGCAGTATTTT.